This TCR beta chain was sequenced in a study of T cell clonotyping in hematopoietic cell transplantation. Study-wide points: Recipient TCR diversity dropped after transplant; expanded clonotypes rose from day 30 to 180. Graft donor and pretransplant recipient Inverse Simpson Index values predicted broader posttransplant TCR diversity.

Data came from immunoSEQ multiplex PCR; TCRdb stores just in-frame clones and leaves some out. Of around 7,000 clones in the sample, about 94% were seen once. As concerns this clone: What it recognizes is unknown.

Samples: about 28 days before transplant, then days 30, 100 and 180 after. V was pared by 7 bases and J by 3 bases, with 13 bases between. In germline, CDR1 is MNHEY, CDR2 SMNVEV (reference sequence). CDR3 length: 13 amino acids. The sample in question was peripheral blood mononuclear cells, obtained 30 days after allogeneic stem cell transplant. V and J are TRBV27 and TRBJ2-7; D possibly matches TRBD1 or TRBD2 (5 bases each). The sequence was collected from a male patient in his sixties or seventies who had an allogeneic stem cell transplant from an unrelated donor, so T cells may come from the graft donor. Some clones in this sample may be carry-over from other donors' samples. In DNA, the CDR3 is TGTGCCAGCAAAGGGACCGGAATCTACGAGCAGTACTTC. Protein product: CASKGTGIYEQYF.